This TCR beta chain was documented in a study of shared clonotypes between healthy human individuals. Germline CDR1 MNHNY, CDR2 SVGAGI (reference sequence). The CDR3 runs 16 residues. With V trimmed by 7 bases and J by 0 bases, 11 bases remained unmatched. Assay used: immunoSEQ multiplex PCR; TCRdb lists only in-frame clones, some missing. The sample contains about 460,000 clones, 75% to 80% of which appear only once. The V call is TRBV6-6, the J call TRBJ2-7; 8 nucleotides agree with TRBD2. The sequence came from a woman in her thirties or forties in good health. Some clones in this sample may be carry-over from other donors' samples. The sample was PBMCs. This chain's CDR3 is CASTLTGGPNSYEQYF. The CDR3 nucleotides read TGTGCCAGCACCCTAACGGGAGGGCCAAACTCCTACGAGCAGTACTTC.